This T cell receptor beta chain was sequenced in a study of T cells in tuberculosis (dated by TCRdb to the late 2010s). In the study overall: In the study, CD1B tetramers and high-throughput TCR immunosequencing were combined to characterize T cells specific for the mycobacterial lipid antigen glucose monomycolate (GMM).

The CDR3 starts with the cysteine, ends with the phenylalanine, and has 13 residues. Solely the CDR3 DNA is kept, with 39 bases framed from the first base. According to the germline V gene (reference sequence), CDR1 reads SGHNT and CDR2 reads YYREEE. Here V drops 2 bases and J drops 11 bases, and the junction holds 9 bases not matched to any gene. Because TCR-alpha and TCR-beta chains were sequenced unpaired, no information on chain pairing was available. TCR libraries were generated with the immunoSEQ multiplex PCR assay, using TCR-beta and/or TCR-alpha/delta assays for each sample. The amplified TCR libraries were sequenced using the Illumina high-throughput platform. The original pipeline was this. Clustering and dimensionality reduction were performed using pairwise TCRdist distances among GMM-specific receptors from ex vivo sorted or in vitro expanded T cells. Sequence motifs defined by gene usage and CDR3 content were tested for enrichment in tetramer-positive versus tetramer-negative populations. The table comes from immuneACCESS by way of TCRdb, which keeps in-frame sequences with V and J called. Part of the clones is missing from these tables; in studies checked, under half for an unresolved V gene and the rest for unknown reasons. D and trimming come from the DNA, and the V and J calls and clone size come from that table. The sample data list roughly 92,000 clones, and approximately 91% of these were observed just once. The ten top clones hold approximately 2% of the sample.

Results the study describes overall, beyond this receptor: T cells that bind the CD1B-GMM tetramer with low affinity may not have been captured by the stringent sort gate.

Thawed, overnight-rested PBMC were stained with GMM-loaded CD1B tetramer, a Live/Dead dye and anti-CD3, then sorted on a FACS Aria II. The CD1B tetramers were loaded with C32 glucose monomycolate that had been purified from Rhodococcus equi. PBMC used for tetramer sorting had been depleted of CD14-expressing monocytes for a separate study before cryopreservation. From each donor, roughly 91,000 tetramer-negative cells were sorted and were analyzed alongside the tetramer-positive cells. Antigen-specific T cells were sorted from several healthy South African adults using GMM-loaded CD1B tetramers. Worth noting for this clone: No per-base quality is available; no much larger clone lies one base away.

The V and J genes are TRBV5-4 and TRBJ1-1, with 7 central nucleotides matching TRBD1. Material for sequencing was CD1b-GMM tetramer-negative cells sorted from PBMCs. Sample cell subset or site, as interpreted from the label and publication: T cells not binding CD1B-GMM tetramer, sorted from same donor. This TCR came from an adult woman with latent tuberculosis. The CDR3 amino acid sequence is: CASSLPTQTGAFF. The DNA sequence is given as TGTGCCAGCAGCTTACCCACACAGACAGGGGCTTTCTTT.